This is a list of T cell receptor beta chains from one sample in a study of blood T cells in healthy people across ages. One entry per CDR3 protein results from TCRdb running MiXCR on the 5' RACE reads. In the table there are around 940,000 distinct CDR3 sequences, just over 50% of which are singletons. Material: blood. Receptors originate from an older woman in good health. Each CDR3 is given with its conserved first and last residue. Fields, in order: J gene, D gene, V gene, CDR3 protein. D genes are given only for firm matches.

TRBJ2-7,.,TRBV4-1,CASSQDGVEQYF
TRBJ1-2,TRBD1,TRBV13,CASSLGQGRFGYTF
TRBJ2-5,.,TRBV20-1,CSARSSLGYQETQYF
TRBJ2-7,TRBD2,TRBV25-1,CASSPLAELYEQYF
TRBJ2-5,.,TRBV9,CASSVGVGPGYQETQYF
TRBJ1-2,TRBD1,TRBV12-3/TRBV12-4,CASSNADRINYGYTF
TRBJ2-3,.,TRBV30,CAWSLGITTDTQYF
TRBJ2-5,.,TRBV6-2/TRBV6-3,CASSYSGQTEETQYF
.,TRBD2,TRBV3-1,CASSLGRTSSHEQYF
TRBJ2-7,TRBD2,TRBV6-1,CASSELSGSLYEQYF
TRBJ1-1,.,TRBV7-9,CASNHLPGQGNTEAFF
TRBJ2-7,.,TRBV4-1,CASSQVGRGKNEQYF
TRBJ2-1,.,TRBV7-3,CASSTGRSAGREQFF
TRBJ2-6,.,TRBV7-2,CASSFGDIPLGANVLTF
TRBJ1-1,.,TRBV12-2,CASRSRTTGTEAFF
TRBJ2-1,.,TRBV24-1,CATSDQGRGTYNEQFF
TRBJ1-5,.,TRBV6-2/TRBV6-3,CASRTRQVINQPQHF
TRBJ2-7,TRBD2,TRBV5-1,CASSLGTSGRLIYEQYF
TRBJ2-7,TRBD2,TRBV7-9,CASSHGLADSYEQYF
TRBJ1-2,TRBD1,TRBV2,CASRHRGLNYGYTF
TRBJ2-1,TRBD2,TRBV10-3,CAINPGLADNEQFF
TRBJ1-5,TRBD1,TRBV27,CASSLMGQGSNQPQHF
TRBJ2-5,TRBD1,TRBV12-3/TRBV12-4,CASSFPTGVLGAETQYF
TRBJ2-6,.,TRBV10-3,CAISAGQLSSGANVLTF
TRBJ1-2,TRBD1,TRBV5-1,CASSQGTGNYGYTF
TRBJ2-1,.,TRBV4-1,CASSQGIYNEQFF
TRBJ2-7,.,TRBV28,CASSSSGLRSDEQYF
.,.,TRBV20-1,CSAPPGRGSYEQYF
TRBJ2-3,TRBD2,TRBV5-1,CACHKALAGDGTDTQYF
TRBJ1-2,.,TRBV4-3,CASSRQLRDTDGYTF
TRBJ2-7,.,TRBV7-3,CASSFFFEGYEQYF
TRBJ1-5,.,TRBV18,CASSPQITSGGNQPQHF
TRBJ2-1,.,TRBV30,CAWSVGSGSKQFF
TRBJ1-5,TRBD1,TRBV7-9,CASSRGQGAPNQPQHF
TRBJ2-2,.,TRBV6-5,CASSYRDGELFF
TRBJ2-1,.,TRBV14,CASSPRKTSFSYNEQFF
TRBJ2-4,.,TRBV7-9,CASSSWNLAKNIQYF
TRBJ2-1,TRBD2,TRBV4-2,CASSQSGGLAGDNEQFF
TRBJ2-7,.,TRBV20-1,CSARIGLNYEQYF
TRBJ2-1,TRBD2,TRBV12-3/TRBV12-4,CASSLSGRFNEQFF
TRBJ2-3,.,TRBV9,CASSVEGTAVDTQYF
TRBJ1-1,.,TRBV28,CASMYIAGTEAFF
TRBJ1-2,.,TRBV28,CASIEPGRNYGYTF
TRBJ2-1,.,TRBV28,CASSLRLASYNEQFF
TRBJ1-2,TRBD1,TRBV7-9,CASSRSGGGAWGYTF
TRBJ1-5,.,TRBV2,CASSVSGINQPQHF
TRBJ2-7,.,TRBV29-1,CSVEAGGDEQYF
TRBJ1-5,.,TRBV20-1,CSARIGASYQPQHF
TRBJ1-1,.,TRBV20-1,CSANPWAWTEAFF
TRBJ2-7,TRBD1,TRBV20-1,CSARDTGTGHEQYF
TRBJ2-7,.,TRBV7-2,CASSLVRGPNYEQYF
TRBJ2-1,.,TRBV30,CAWSAGNEQFF
TRBJ1-1,.,TRBV7-2,CASSYMATQNTEAFF